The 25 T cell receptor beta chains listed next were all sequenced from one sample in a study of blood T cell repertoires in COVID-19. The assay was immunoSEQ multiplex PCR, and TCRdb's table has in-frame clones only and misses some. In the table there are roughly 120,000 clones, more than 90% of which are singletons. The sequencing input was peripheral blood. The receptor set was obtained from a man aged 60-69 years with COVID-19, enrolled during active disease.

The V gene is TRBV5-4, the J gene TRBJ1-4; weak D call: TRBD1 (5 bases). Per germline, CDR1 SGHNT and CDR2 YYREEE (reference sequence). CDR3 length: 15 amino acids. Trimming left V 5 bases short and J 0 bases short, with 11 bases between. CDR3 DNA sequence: TGTGCCAGCAGTGGAGGGACGGCAACTAATGAAAAACTGTTTTTT. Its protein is CASSGGTATNEKLFF.

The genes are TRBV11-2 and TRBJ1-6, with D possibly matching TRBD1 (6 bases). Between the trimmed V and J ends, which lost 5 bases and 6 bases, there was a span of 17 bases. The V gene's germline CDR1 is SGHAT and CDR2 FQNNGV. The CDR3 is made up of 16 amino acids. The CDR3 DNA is TGTGCCAGCAGCGTAGGATCAGGACAGCGTAATTCACCCCTCCACTTT. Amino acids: CASSVGSGQRNSPLHF. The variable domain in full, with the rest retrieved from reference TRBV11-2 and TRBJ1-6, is EAGVAQSPRYKIIEKRQSVAFWCNPISGHATLYWYQQILGQGPKLLIQFQNNGVVDDSQLPKDRFSAERLKGVDSTLKIQPAKLEDSAVYLCASSVGSGQRNSPLHFGNGTRLTVT.

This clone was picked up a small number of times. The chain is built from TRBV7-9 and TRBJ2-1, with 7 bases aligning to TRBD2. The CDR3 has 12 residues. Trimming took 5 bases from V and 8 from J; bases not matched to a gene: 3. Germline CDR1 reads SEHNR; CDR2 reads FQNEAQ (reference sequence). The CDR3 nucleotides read TGTGCCAGCAGCCTGCTAGCGGATGAGCAGTTCTTC. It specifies CASSLLADEQFF.

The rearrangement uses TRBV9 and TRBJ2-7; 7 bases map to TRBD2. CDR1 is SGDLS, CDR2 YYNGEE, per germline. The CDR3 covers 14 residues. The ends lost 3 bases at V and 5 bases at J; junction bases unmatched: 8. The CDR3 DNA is TGTGCCAGCAGCGCCGGACTAGTAGCTGACGAGCAGTACTTC. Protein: CASSAGLVADEQYF.

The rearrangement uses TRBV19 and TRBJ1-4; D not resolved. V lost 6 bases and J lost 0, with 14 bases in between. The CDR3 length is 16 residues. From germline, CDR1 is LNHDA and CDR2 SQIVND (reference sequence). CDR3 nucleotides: TGTGCCAGTAGCTTGGGGAGGGATGCAACTAATGAAAAACTGTTTTTT. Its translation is CASSLGRDATNEKLFF. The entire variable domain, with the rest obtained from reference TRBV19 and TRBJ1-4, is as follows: DGGITQSPKYLFRKEGQNVTLSCEQNLNHDAMYWYRQDPGQGLRLIYYSQIVNDFQKGDIAEGYSVSREKKESFPLTVTSAQKNPTAFYLCASSLGRDATNEKLFFGSGTQLSVL.

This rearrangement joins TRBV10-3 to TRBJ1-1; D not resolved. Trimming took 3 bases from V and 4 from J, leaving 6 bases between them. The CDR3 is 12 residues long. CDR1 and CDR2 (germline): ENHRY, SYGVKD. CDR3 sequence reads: CAISDPVTEAFF. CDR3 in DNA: TGTGCCATCAGTGACCCGGTCACTGAAGCTTTCTTT.

The CDR3 coding sequence is TGTGCCAGCTCAGAGACAGGGAACACTGAAGCTTTCTTT. It translates to CASSETGNTEAFF. This chain joins TRBV18 and TRBJ1-1, with D tentatively TRBD1 (6 bases). Per germline, CDR1 KGHSH and CDR2 LQKENI. The CDR3 length is 13 residues. The V end lost 5 bases, the J end lost 1 base, and 8 bases lay between the germline ends.

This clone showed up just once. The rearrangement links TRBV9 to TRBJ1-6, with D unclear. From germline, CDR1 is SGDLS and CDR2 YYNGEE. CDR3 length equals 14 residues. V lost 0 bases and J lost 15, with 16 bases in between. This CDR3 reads CASSVAEGSYLLHF. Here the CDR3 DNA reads TGTGCCAGCAGCGTAGCCGAGGGAAGCTATCTCCTCCACTTT.

The CDR3 nucleotides read TGTGCCAGCAGCCAAGATCAGGGCGGAAAACTGTTTTTT. Its protein product is CASSQDQGGKLFF. V usage is TRBV14 and J usage is TRBJ1-4; D perhaps matches TRBD1 (5 bases). CDR1 SGHDN and CDR2 FVKESK come from the germline V gene. Deletions cut 0 bases from V and 10 bases from J, with 9 bases between. The CDR3 contains 13 residues.

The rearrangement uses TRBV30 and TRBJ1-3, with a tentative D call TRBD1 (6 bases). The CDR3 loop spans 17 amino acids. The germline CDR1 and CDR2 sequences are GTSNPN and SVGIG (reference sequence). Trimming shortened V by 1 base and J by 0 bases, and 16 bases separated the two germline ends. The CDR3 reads CAWSAKGGSFSGNTIYF. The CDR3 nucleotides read TGTGCCTGGAGTGCAAAGGGGGGGAGCTTCTCTGGAAACACCATATATTTT. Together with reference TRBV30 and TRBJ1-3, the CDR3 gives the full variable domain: SQTIHQWPATLVQPVGSPLSLECTVEGTSNPNLYWYRQAAGRGLQLLFYSVGIGQISSEVPQNLSASRPQDRQFILSSKKLLLSDSGFYLCAWSAKGGSFSGNTIYFGEGSWLTVV.

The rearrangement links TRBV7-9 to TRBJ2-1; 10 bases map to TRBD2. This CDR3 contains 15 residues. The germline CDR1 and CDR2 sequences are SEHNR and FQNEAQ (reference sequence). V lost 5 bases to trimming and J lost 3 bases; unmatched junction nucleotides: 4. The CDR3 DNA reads TGTGCCAGCAGCCATAGCGGGAGGAACTACAATGAGCAGTTCTTC. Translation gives CASSHSGRNYNEQFF.

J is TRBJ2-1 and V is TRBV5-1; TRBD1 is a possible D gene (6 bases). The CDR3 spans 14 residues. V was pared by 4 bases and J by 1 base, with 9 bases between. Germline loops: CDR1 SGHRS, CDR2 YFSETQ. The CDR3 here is CASSPGTSYNEQFF. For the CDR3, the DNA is TGCGCCAGCAGCCCCGGGACATCCTACAATGAGCAGTTCTTC.

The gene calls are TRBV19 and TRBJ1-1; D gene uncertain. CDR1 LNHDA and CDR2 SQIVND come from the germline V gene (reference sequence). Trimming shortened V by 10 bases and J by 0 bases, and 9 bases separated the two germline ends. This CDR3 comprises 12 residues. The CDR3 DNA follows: TGTGCCACCACCAACTTGAACACTGAAGCTTTCTTT. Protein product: CATTNLNTEAFF.

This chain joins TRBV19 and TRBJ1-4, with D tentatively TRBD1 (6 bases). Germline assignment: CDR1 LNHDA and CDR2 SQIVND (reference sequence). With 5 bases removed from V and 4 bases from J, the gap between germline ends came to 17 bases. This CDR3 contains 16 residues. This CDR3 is CASSFQEQGYNEKLFF. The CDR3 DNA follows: TGTGCCAGTAGTTTCCAAGAACAGGGCTATAATGAAAAACTGTTTTTT.

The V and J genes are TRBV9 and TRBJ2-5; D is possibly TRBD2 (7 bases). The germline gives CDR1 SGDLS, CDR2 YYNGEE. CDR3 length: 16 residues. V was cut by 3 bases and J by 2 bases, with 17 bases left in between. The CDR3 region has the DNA TGTGCCAGCAGCGAAAAGCGGGACATCAAGCAAGAGACCCAGTACTTC. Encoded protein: CASSEKRDIKQETQYF. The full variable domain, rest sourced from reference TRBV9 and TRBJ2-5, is DSGVTQTPKHLITATGQRVTLRCSPRSGDLSVYWYQQSLDQGLQFLIQYYNGEERAKGNILERFSAQQFPDLHSELNLSSLELGDSALYFCASSEKRDIKQETQYFGPGTRLLVL.

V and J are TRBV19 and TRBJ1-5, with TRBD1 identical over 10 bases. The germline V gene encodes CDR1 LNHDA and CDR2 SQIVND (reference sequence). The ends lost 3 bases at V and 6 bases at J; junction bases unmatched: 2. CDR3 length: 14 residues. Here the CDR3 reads CASSMGQGPQPQHF. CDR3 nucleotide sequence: TGTGCCAGTAGTATGGGACAGGGGCCTCAGCCCCAGCATTTT.

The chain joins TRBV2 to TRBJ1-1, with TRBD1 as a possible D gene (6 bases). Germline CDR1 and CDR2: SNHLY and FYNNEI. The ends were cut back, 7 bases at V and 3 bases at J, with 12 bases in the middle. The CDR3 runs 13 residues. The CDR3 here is CASIKGVDTEAFF. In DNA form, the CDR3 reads TGTGCCAGCATCAAGGGGGTGGACACTGAAGCTTTCTTT.

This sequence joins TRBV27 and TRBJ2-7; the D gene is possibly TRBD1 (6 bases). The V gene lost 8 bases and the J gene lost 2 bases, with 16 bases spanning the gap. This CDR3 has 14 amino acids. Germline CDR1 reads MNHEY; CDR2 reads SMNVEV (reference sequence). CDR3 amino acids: CASGFGGGAYEQYF. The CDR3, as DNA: TGTGCCAGCGGATTTGGGGGCGGCGCCTACGAGCAGTACTTC.

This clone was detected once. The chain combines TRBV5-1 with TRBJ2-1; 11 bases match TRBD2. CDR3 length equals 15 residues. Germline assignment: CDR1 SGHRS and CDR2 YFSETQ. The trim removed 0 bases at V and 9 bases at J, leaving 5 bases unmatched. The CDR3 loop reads CASSLGLAGQSEQFF. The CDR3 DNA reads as TGCGCCAGCAGCTTGGGACTAGCGGGGCAGAGTGAGCAGTTCTTC. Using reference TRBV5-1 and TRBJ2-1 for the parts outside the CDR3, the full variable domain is KAGVTQTPRYLIKTRGQQVTLSCSPISGHRSVSWYQQTPGQGLQFLFEYFSETQRNKGNFPGRFSGRQFSNSRSEMNVSTLELGDSALYLCASSLGLAGQSEQFFGPGTRLTVL.

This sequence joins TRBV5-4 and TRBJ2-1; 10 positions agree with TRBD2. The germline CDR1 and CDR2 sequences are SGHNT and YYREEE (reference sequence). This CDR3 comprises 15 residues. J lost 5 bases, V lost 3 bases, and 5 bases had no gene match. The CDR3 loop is CASSSGLAINNEQFF. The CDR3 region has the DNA TGTGCCAGCAGCTCGGGACTAGCGATAAACAATGAGCAGTTCTTC.

CDR3 sequence reads: CASSLELVVHNEQFF. In DNA, the CDR3 is TGTGCCAGCAGCTTAGAATTAGTTGTTCACAATGAGCAGTTCTTC. This sequence joins TRBV11-3 and TRBJ2-1; D is uncertain. The CDR3 loop spans 15 amino acids. Germline-derived CDR1 and CDR2 are SGHNT and YENEEA. The ends were cut back, 0 bases at V and 5 bases at J, with 11 bases in the middle.

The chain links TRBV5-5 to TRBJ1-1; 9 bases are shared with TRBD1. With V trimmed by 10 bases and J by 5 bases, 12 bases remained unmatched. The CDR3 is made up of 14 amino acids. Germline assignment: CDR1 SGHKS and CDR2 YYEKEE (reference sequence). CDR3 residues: CARPGQGSSTEAFF. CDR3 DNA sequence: TGTGCCCGCCCCGGACAGGGGAGTTCGACTGAAGCTTTCTTT. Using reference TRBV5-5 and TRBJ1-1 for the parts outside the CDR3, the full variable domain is DAGVTQSPTHLIKTRGQQVTLRCSPISGHKSVSWYQQVLGQGPQFIFQYYEKEERGRGNFPDRFSARQFPNYSSELNVNALLLGDSALYLCARPGQGSSTEAFFGQGTRLTVV.

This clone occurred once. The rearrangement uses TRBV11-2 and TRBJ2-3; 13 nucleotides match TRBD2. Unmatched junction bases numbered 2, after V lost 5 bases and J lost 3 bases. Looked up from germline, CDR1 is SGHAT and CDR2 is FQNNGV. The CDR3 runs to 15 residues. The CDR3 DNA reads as TGTGCCAGCAGCCTGACTAGCGGGAGGACAGATACGCAGTATTTT. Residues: CASSLTSGRTDTQYF.

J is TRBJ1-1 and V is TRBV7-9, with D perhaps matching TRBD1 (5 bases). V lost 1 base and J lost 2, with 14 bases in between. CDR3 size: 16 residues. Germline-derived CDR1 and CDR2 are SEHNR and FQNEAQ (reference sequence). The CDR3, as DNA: TGTGCCAGCAGCTTAGGGGCCAGGGTGGGAAACACTGAAGCTTTCTTT. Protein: CASSLGARVGNTEAFF.

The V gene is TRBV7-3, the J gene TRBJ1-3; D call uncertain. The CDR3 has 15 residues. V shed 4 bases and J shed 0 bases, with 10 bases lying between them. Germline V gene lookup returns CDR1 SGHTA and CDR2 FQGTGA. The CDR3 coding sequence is TGTGCCAGCAGCTCCGCGCGAGTCTCTGGAAACACCATATATTTT. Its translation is CASSSARVSGNTIYF. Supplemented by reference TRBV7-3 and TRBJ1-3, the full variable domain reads GAGVSQTPSNKVTEKGKYVELRCDPISGHTALYWYRQSLGQGPEFLIYFQGTGAADDSGLPNDRFFAVRPEGSVSTLKIQRTERGDSAVYLCASSSARVSGNTIYFGEGSWLTVV.